The present TCR beta chain was sequenced within a study of beta chain features in type 1 diabetes. What was sequenced were expressed TCRB transcripts, since all of the isolated RNA had been reverse transcribed. Sequencing was performed with immunoSEQ multiplex PCR; in TCRdb, only in-frame clones are kept and a portion is missing. The repertoire holds over 650,000 clones, with about 14% as singletons. This clone was detected a few times. The antigen remains unidentified. Study results and limitations: Moderate yet significant TCRB CDR3 shortening was seen in Type 1 diabetes patients in all four CD4+ subsets. It was among patients, rather than healthy donors, that naive, central memory and Treg TCRB repertoires appeared more similar.

The CDR3 contains 14 residues. CDR1 and CDR2 (germline): MNHNS, SASEGT. V was pared by 4 bases and J by 1 base, with 0 bases of the junction left unmatched. The sequenced sample consisted of naive CD4+ T cells from blood. This chain joins TRBV6-1 and TRBJ2-3, with TRBD1 matching over 9 bases. This clonotype was sampled from a man in his late teens or twenties with type 1 diabetes. This CDR3 reads CASSGTGGTDTQYF. The CDR3 region has the DNA TGTGCCAGCAGTGGGACAGGGGGCACAGATACGCAGTATTTT.